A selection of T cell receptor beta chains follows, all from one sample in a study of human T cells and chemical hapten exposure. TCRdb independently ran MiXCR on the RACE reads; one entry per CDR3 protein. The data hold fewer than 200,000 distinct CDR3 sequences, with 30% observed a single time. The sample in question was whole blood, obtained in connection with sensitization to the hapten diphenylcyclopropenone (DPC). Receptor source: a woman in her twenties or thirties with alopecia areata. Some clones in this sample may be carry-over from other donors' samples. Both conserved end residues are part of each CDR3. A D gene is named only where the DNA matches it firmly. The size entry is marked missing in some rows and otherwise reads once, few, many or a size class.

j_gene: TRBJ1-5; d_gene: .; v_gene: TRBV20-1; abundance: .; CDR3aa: CSAPDSSNQPQHF; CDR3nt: TGCAGTGCCCCGGACAGCAGCAATCAGCCCCAGCATTTT
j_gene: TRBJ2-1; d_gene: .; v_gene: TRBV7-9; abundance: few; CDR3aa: CASSPRGLWGDEQFF; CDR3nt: TGTGCCAGCAGCCCCCGGGGACTGTGGGGCGATGAGCAGTTCTTC
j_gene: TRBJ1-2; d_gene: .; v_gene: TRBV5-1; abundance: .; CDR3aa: CASSSGQTGYGYTF; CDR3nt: TGCGCCAGCAGCTCCGGACAGACGGGCTATGGCTACACCTTC
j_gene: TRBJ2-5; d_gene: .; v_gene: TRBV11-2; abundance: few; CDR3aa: CASSPLDRETQYF; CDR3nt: TGTGCCAGCAGCCCACTCGACCGTGAGACCCAGTACTTC
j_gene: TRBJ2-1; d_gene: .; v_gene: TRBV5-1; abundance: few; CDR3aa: CASSLEGLEEQFF; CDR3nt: TGCGCCAGCAGCTTGGAGGGGTTGGAGGAGCAGTTCTTC
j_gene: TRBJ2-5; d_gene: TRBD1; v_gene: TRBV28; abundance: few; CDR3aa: CASSLSLLNRGTQYF; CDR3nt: TGTGCCAGCAGTTTATCCCTACTAAACAGGGGGACCCAGTACTTC
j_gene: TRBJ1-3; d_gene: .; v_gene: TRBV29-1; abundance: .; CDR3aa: CSVTGGWSGNTIYF; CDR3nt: TGCAGCGTTACAGGAGGTTGGTCTGGAAACACCATATATTTT
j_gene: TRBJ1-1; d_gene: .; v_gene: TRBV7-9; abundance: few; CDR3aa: CASSSLGGGTEAFF; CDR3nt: TGTGCCAGCAGCTCCCTGGGGGGCGGCACTGAAGCTTTCTTT
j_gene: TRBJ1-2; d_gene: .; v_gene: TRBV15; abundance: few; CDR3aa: CATRPTDPNYGYTF; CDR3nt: TGTGCCACCAGACCGACAGATCCAAACTATGGCTACACCTTC
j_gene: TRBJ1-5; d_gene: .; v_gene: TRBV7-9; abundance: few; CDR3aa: CASSLGPGFNQPQHF; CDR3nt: TGTGCCAGCAGCTTAGGGCCAGGCTTCAATCAGCCCCAGCATTTT
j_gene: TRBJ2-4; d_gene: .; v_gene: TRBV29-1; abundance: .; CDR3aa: CSVEDGTKNIQYF; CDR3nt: TGCAGCGTTGAAGACGGGACCAAAAACATTCAGTACTTC
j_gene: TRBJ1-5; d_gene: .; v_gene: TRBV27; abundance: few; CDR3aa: CASRDRNQPQHF; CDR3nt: TGTGCCAGCAGGGACCGCAATCAGCCCCAGCATTTT
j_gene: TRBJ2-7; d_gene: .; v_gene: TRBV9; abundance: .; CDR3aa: CASSTGPGVPYEQYF; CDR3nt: TGTGCCAGCAGCACCGGACCGGGGGTTCCCTACGAGCAGTACTTC
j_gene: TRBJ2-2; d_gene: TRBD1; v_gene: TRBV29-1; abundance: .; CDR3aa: CSVGQPAGELFF; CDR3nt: TGCAGCGTGGGACAGCCGGCCGGGGAGCTGTTTTTT
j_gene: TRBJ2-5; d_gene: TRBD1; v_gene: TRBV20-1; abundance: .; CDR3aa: CSATPGPGQGLAGWQETQYF; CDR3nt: TGCAGTGCTACCCCAGGACCGGGACAGGGATTGGCGGGGTGGCAAGAGACCCAGTACTTC
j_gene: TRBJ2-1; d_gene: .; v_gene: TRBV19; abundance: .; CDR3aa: CASSLPDTLSSYNEQFF; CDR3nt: TGTGCCAGTAGTTTACCGGACACACTAAGCTCCTACAATGAGCAGTTCTTC
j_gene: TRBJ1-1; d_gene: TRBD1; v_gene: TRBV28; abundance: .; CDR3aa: CASSSRDRAYAFF; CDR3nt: TGTGCCAGCTCGTCCCGGGACAGGGCTTATGCTTTCTTT
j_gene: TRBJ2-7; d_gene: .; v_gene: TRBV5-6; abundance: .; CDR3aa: CASSLIRRAAHYEQYF; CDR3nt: TGTGCCAGCAGCCTGATCAGGAGAGCGGCCCACTACGAGCAGTACTTC
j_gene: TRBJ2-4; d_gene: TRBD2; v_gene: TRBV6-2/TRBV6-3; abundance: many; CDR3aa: CASTTTGGRTSVSIQYF; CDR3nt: TGTGCCAGCACCACTACGGGTGGTCGGACTAGCGTATCCATTCAGTACTTC
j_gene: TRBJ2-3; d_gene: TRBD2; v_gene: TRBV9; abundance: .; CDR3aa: CASSSTSGRNSDTQYF; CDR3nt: TGTGCCAGCAGTTCGACTAGCGGGAGGAATTCAGATACGCAGTATTTT
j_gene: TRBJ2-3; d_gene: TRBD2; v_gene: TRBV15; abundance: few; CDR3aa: CATSETSTDTQYF; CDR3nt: TGTGCCACCAGCGAGACTAGCACGGATACGCAGTATTTT
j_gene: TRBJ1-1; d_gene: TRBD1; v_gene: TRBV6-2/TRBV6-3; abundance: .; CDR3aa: CASSFPGTGNTEAFF; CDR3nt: TGTGCCAGCAGTTTCCCCGGGACAGGGAACACTGAAGCTTTCTTT
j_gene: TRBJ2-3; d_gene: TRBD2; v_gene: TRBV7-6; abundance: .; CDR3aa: CASSRAAGGSDTQYF; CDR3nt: TGTGCCAGCAGCCGGGCAGCGGGGGGCTCGGATACGCAGTATTTT
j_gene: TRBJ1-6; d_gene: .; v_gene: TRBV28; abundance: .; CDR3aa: CASSLGRGSWGSPLHF; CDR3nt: TGTGCCAGCAGTTTAGGCAGAGGATCCTGGGGATCACCCCTCCACTTT
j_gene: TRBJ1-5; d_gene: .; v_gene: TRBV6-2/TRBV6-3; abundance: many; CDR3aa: CASKEFGAGDQPQHF; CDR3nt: TGTGCCAGCAAGGAGTTCGGGGCCGGTGATCAGCCCCAGCATTTT
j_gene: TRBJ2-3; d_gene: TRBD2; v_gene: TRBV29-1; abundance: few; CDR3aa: CSVKQRAGGLQYF; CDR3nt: TGCAGCGTTAAACAACGCGCGGGGGGGCTTCAGTATTTT
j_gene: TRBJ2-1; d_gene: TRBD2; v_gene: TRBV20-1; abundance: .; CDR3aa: CSARDSGRIWNEQFF; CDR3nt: TGCAGTGCTAGAGACAGCGGGAGGATTTGGAATGAGCAGTTCTTC
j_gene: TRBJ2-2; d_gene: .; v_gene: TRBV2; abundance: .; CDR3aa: CASSVFRRNTGELFF; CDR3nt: TGTGCCAGCAGTGTCTTCCGGAGGAACACCGGGGAGCTGTTTTTT
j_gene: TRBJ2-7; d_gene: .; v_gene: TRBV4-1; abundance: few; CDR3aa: CASSPSRLLSYEQYF; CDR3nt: TGCGCCAGCAGCCCGAGCCGACTTCTCTCCTACGAGCAGTACTTC
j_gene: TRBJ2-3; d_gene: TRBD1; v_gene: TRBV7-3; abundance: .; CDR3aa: CASSLTGGKDTQYF; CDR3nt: TGTGCCAGCAGCCTAACAGGGGGCAAAGATACGCAGTATTTT
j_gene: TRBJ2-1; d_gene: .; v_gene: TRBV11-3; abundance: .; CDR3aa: CASSLDLGDNEQFF; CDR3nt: TGTGCCAGCAGCTTAGACCTCGGTGACAATGAGCAGTTCTTC
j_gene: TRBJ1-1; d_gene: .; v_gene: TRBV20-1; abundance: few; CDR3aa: CSAPEMNTEAFF; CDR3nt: TGCAGTGCTCCAGAGATGAACACTGAAGCTTTCTTT
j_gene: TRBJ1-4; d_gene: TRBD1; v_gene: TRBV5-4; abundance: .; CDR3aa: CASRSRDRDEKLFF; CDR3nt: TGTGCCAGCAGGTCCCGGGACAGAGATGAAAAACTGTTTTTT
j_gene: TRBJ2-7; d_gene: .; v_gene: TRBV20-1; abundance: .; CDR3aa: CSATLQGHEQYF; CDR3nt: TGCAGTGCCACGCTTCAGGGCCACGAGCAGTACTTC
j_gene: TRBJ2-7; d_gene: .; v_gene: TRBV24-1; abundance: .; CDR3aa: CATSDSYEQYF; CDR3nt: TGTGCCACCAGTGATTCCTACGAGCAGTACTTC
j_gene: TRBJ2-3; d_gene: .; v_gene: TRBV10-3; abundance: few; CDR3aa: CATVPGPGTDTQYF; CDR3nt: TGTGCCACCGTACCCGGGCCGGGGACAGATACGCAGTATTTT
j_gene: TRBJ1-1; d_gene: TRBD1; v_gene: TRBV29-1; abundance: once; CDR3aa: CSVAGDRGPEAFF; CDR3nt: TGCAGCGTTGCCGGGGACAGGGGCCCTGAAGCTTTCTTT
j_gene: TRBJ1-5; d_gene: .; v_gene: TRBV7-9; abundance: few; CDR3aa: CASSTDAGGQPQHF; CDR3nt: TGTGCCAGCAGCACAGACGCGGGAGGGCAGCCCCAGCATTTT
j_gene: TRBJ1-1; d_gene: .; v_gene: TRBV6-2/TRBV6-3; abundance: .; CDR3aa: CASSGGLFNTEAFF; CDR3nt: TGTGCCAGCAGTGGGGGTCTTTTTAACACTGAAGCTTTCTTT